These T cell receptor beta chains were read from a single sample in a study of T cell repertoires in cytomegalovirus infection. Via MiXCR, TCRdb re-called the reads, giving one row per CDR3 protein. The repertoire holds 150,000 to 200,000 distinct CDR3 sequences, with about an eighth as singletons. Input material: PBMCs. All receptors come from a human donor in good health (CMV status not recorded). Some clones in this sample may be carry-over from other donors' samples. CDR3s include the opening cysteine and the closing phenylalanine or tryptophan. A D gene is named only where the DNA matches it firmly. Some rows mark clone size as missing; the rest say once, few, many or name a class of expanded clone.

v_gene	d_gene	j_gene	abundance	CDR3nt	CDR3aa
TRBV7-2	TRBD2	TRBJ2-3	many	TGTGCCAGCAGCCAAAGACTAGCGGGAGGGCGGGCAGATACGCAGTATTTT	CASSQRLAGGRADTQYF
TRBV15	-	TRBJ2-7	-	TGTGCCACCGCCCCGGGCTCGGTAGACGAGCAGTACTTC	CATAPGSVDEQYF
TRBV6-2/TRBV6-3	TRBD1	TRBJ1-1	few	TGTGCCAGCAGTACATTTTCGACAGGGAGCACTGAAGCTTTCTTT	CASSTFSTGSTEAFF
TRBV28	-	TRBJ1-3	few	TGTGCCAGCAGTTGGGGCGCTGGAAACACCATATATTTT	CASSWGAGNTIYF
TRBV5-1	-	TRBJ1-1	many	TGCGCCAGCAGTGCCGGGGGGACCCTGAACACTGAAGCTTTCTTT	CASSAGGTLNTEAFF
TRBV5-6	-	TRBJ1-4	few	TGTGCCAGCAGCTTGGGGGACGGAGTCGAAAAACTGTTTTTT	CASSLGDGVEKLFF
TRBV5-4	-	TRBJ1-2	few	TGTGCCAGCAGCTTAAGGGCGGGGAACGGCTACACCTTC	CASSLRAGNGYTF
TRBV5-5	-	TRBJ1-2	many	TGTGCCAGCAGCCAATATGAGCTCAACTATGGCTACACCTTC	CASSQYELNYGYTF
TRBV2	TRBD1	TRBJ2-4	-	TGTGCCAGCAGTTTCCGGGACAGGGGTGGCAAAAACATTCAGTACTTC	CASSFRDRGGKNIQYF
TRBV18	TRBD1	TRBJ2-5	many	TGTGCCAGCTCACCGTCTGGACAGGGGACCGAGACCCAGTACTTC	CASSPSGQGTETQYF
TRBV7-2	TRBD2	TRBJ2-7	many	TGTGCCAGCAGCCTAGAAAAGCGGGATGGGGTCTACGAGCAGTACTTC	CASSLEKRDGVYEQYF
TRBV19	TRBD1	TRBJ1-5	few	TGTGCCAGTAGAGACAGGGAGTATAGCAATCAGCCCCAGCATTTT	CASRDREYSNQPQHF
TRBV7-2	TRBD2	TRBJ2-7	many	TGTGCCAGCAGCCGATCGGCGGGAGGAGCCTACGAGCAGTACTTC	CASSRSAGGAYEQYF
TRBV7-9	-	TRBJ2-7	many	TGTGCCAGCAGCTTAGTCCGGGCGGTCGGCGAGCAGTACTTC	CASSLVRAVGEQYF
TRBV11-2	-	TRBJ2-7	many	TGTGCCAGCAGCTTACTTCGGGCCCCGACCTACGAGCAGTACTTC	CASSLLRAPTYEQYF
TRBV2	-	TRBJ1-2	-	TGTGCCAGCAGTGACCCTTTGGCTAGGGACTATGGCTACACCTTC	CASSDPLARDYGYTF
TRBV14	-	TRBJ2-2	few	TGTGCCAGCAGCCTTAGGATCCGATCTGCGAACACCGGGGAGCTGTTTTTT	CASSLRIRSANTGELFF
TRBV12-5	-	TRBJ2-1	-	TGTGCTAGTGGTTTAAGGAGCGACGCCGGGCAGTTCTTC	CASGLRSDAGQFF
TRBV5-1	TRBD2	TRBJ2-2	few	TGCGCCAGCAGCTTGGCAGCGGGGGGGTCGAACACCGGGGAGCTGTTTTTT	CASSLAAGGSNTGELFF
TRBV15	-	TRBJ1-5	few	TGTGCCACCAGCAGACCCTCTGCGGCGAGCAATCAGCCCCAGCATTTT	CATSRPSAASNQPQHF
TRBV7-2	TRBD2	TRBJ2-3	many	TGTGCCAGCAGCTCTAGCGGGAGGGTCCCAGATACGCAGTATTTT	CASSSSGRVPDTQYF
TRBV20-1	-	TRBJ2-5	few	TGCAGTGCTAGAGCGGGCTACCAGGAGACCCAGTACTTC	CSARAGYQETQYF
TRBV5-1	TRBD1	TRBJ1-2	many	TGCGCCAGCAGCGCTGGGACAGCGAGCTTTCCTAACTATGGCTACACCTTC	CASSAGTASFPNYGYTF
TRBV28	TRBD2	TRBJ2-1	many	TGTGCCAGCAGTGGGACTAGCGGGTCCAATGAGCAGTTCTTC	CASSGTSGSNEQFF
TRBV7-9	-	TRBJ2-1	-	TGTGCCAGCAGCCCCCGGTGGGGGTACAATGAGCAGTTCTTC	CASSPRWGYNEQFF
TRBV7-6	-	TRBJ1-2	many	TGTGCCAGCAGCTTAGCGGAGGGGAACTATGGCTACACCTTC	CASSLAEGNYGYTF
TRBV10-2	-	TRBJ2-5	-	TGCGCCAGCAGCTCAGGGGAGATGGGGACCCAGTACTTC	CASSSGEMGTQYF
TRBV6-5	-	TRBJ2-7	-	TGTGCCAGCAGTTACTCAAAGGCCCAGGGGGGTTACGAGCAGTACTTC	CASSYSKAQGGYEQYF
TRBV2	-	TRBJ1-2	many	TGTGCCAGCACTTGGACAGTGGAAAGGGATGGCTACACCTTC	CASTWTVERDGYTF
TRBV6-2/TRBV6-3	-	TRBJ2-5	-	TGTGCCAGCAGCCCGGGACCGACTCAAGAGACCCAGTACTTC	CASSPGPTQETQYF
TRBV19	-	TRBJ2-1	many	TGTGCCAGTAGTATCATTCAGGGCAGGTCCTACAATGAGCAGTTCTTC	CASSIIQGRSYNEQFF
TRBV7-9	-	TRBJ2-3	-	TGTGCCAGCAGCCCCCCGCCATTGGCAGATACGCAGTATTTT	CASSPPPLADTQYF
TRBV7-9	TRBD2	TRBJ2-1	many	TGTGCCAGCAGCTTCTCCGCGGGGGGGCCCTACAATGAGCAGTTCTTC	CASSFSAGGPYNEQFF
TRBV7-9	-	TRBJ1-1	many	TGTGCCAGCAGCTTGTCGAGGAGCACCACTGAAGCTTTCTTT	CASSLSRSTTEAFF
TRBV20-1	-	TRBJ2-7	once	TGCAGTGCTAGGGACAGTGCCCCGGTATGGGAGCAGTACTTC	CSARDSAPVWEQYF
TRBV29-1	-	TRBJ2-7	-	TGCAGCGTTGAAAAACAGGGCACCTACGAGCAGTACTTC	CSVEKQGTYEQYF
TRBV15	TRBD2	TRBJ2-1	few	TGTGCCACCTTAGCGGGAGGTTACAATGAGCAGTTCTTC	CATLAGGYNEQFF
TRBV7-2	-	TRBJ1-5	many	TGTGCCAGCAGCCGAGGGGGAGGGGTGAATCAGCCCCAGCATTTT	CASSRGGGVNQPQHF
TRBV7-2	-	TRBJ2-1	many	TGTGCCAGCAGCCCCGGCTATGAGCAGTTCTTC	CASSPGYEQFF
TRBV7-6	TRBD1	TRBJ1-1	few	TGTGCCAGCAGCCCTACGACAGGGTCTAACACTGAAGCTTTCTTT	CASSPTTGSNTEAFF
TRBV11-1	-	TRBJ1-6	-	TGTGCCAGCAGCTCTCCCGGGACACCAGGGGTTTCACCCCTCCACTTT	CASSSPGTPGVSPLHF
TRBV28	-	TRBJ1-2	-	TGTGCCAGCAGTCGTATGATAGGTGGCTACACCTTC	CASSRMIGGYTF
TRBV27	TRBD2	TRBJ2-3	few	TGTGCCAGCAGTCCCGGGACTAGCGGGGGCCCCCCGTCGGATACGCAGTATTTT	CASSPGTSGGPPSDTQYF
TRBV4-3	TRBD2	TRBJ2-5	few	TGCGCCAGCAGCCCGAGACTAGCGGCACAAGAGACCCAGTACTTC	CASSPRLAAQETQYF
TRBV7-8	TRBD1	TRBJ2-2	many	TGTGCCAGCAGTCTTAGGACAGGGAACACCGGGGAGCTGTTTTTT	CASSLRTGNTGELFF
TRBV7-9	-	TRBJ1-1	many	TGTGCCAGCAGCTATGGGGGGCCCGCGGGGAACACTGAAGCTTTCTTT	CASSYGGPAGNTEAFF
TRBV28	-	TRBJ1-1	-	TGTGCCAGCAGCCTCGGGGTGGGGGCAAGGGTTGAGGCTTTCTTT	CASSLGVGARVEAFF
TRBV29-1	-	TRBJ1-2	-	TGCAGCGCATCCGTCGGGGGGCAAGGCGGCTACACCTTC	CSASVGGQGGYTF
TRBV2	-	TRBJ1-5	many	TGTGCCAGCCTCGGGCAACCCACTAGCAATCAGCCCCAGCATTTT	CASLGQPTSNQPQHF
TRBV7-2	-	TRBJ2-7	many	TGTGCCAGCAGCTTAAAGCGGTTGAGCTCCTACGAGCAGTACTTC	CASSLKRLSSYEQYF
TRBV7-9	-	TRBJ2-3	many	TGTGCCAGCAGCTTAAGTAAGCGGCTCACAGATACGCAGTATTTT	CASSLSKRLTDTQYF
TRBV12-3/TRBV12-4	-	TRBJ2-1	-	TGTGCCAGCAGGTACTACAGGGTTCCCAATGAGCAGTTCTTC	CASRYYRVPNEQFF
TRBV7-3	-	TRBJ2-3	many	TGTGCCAGCAGCTTAACCCCTCGGTCGGGTTTAGATACGCAGTATTTT	CASSLTPRSGLDTQYF
TRBV7-3	-	TRBJ2-3	few	TGTGCCAGCAGTCCCCGGCACCGCACAGATACGCAGTATTTT	CASSPRHRTDTQYF
TRBV27	TRBD1	TRBJ2-7	many	TGTGCCAGCAAAACACCCACGGCAGGGGGTGCCTACGAGCAGTACTTC	CASKTPTAGGAYEQYF
TRBV7-2	TRBD2	TRBJ2-7	many	TGTGCCAGCAGCTTCCGGACTAGCGGGATACACGAGCAGTACTTC	CASSFRTSGIHEQYF
TRBV20-1	-	TRBJ2-3	-	TGCAGTGCTAGAGAGTCGGCGGGAAACACAGATACGCAGTATTTT	CSARESAGNTDTQYF
TRBV6-6	-	TRBJ1-5	few	TGTGCCAGCAGTTTCTCGGGGGGCGCAGGACAGCCCCAGCATTTT	CASSFSGGAGQPQHF
TRBV10-3	-	TRBJ2-3	many	TGTGCCATCAGTGAGTCCCGGACAGGCACAGATACGCAGTATTTT	CAISESRTGTDTQYF